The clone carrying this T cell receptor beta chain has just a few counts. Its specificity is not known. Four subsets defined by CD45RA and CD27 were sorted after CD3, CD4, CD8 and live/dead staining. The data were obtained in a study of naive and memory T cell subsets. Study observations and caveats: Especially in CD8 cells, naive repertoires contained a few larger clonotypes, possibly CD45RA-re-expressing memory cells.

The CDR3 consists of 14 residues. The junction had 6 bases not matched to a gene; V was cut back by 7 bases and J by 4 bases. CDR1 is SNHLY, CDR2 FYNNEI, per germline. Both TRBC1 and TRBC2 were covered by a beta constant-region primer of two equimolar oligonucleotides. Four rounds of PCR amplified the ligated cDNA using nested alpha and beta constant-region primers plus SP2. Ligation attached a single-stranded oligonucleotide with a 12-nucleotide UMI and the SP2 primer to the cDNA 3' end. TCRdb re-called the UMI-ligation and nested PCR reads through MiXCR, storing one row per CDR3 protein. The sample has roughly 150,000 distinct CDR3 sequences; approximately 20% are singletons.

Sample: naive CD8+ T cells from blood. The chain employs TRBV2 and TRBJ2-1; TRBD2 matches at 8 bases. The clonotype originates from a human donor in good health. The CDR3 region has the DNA TGTGCCAGCACCTCGTTAGCGGGGTACAATGAGCAGTTCTTC. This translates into CASTSLAGYNEQFF. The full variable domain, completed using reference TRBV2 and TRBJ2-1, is EPEVTQTPSHQVTQMGQEVILRCVPISNHLYFYWYRQILGQKVEFLVSFYNNEISEKSEIFDDQFSVERPDGSNFTLKIRSTKLEDSAMYFCASTSLAGYNEQFFGPGTRLTVL.